The clone carrying this T cell receptor (beta chain) was counted only a few times. This sample is drawn from a study of CD8+ T cells in alopecia areata. As to treatment: oral pan-JAK inhibitor, 5-10 mg twice daily. TCR sequencing used cDNA made by reverse transcription of extracted RNA. Clones were read by immunoSEQ multiplex PCR, and TCRdb kept only the in-frame ones, dropping some. The sample lists roughly 200,000 clones; 40% to 55% were seen once. This CDR3 is 13 amino acids long. Trimming removed 5 bases at V and 8 bases at J, with 13 bases between. Germline CDR1 SGHTA, CDR2 FQGNSA. The sequence came from a human donor with alopecia areata. The chain is built from TRBV7-2 and TRBJ2-4; D call uncertain. This specimen was CD4+ T cells sorted from blood, taken at approximately week 37, from a patient treated with tofacitinib. CDR3 DNA sequence: TGTGCCAGCAGCCTGGGATGGGGATACATTCAGTACTTC. The encoded protein is CASSLGWGYIQYF.